One and the same sample provided the 17 T cell receptor beta chains below, sequenced in a study of blood T cell repertoires in COVID-19. TCRdb's table, derived via immunoSEQ multiplex PCR, lists solely in-frame clones and lacks some. Counted here are roughly 68,000 clones, about nine tenths occurring once; the ten biggest clones make up roughly 6.8%. The sample taken for sequencing was peripheral blood. The receptors here all came from a woman over 75 with active COVID-19.

This chain links TRBV18 with TRBJ2-2; D gene uncertain. This CDR3 is 13 amino acids long. Between the trimmed V and J ends, which lost 4 bases and 1 base, there was a span of 4 bases. CDR1 and CDR2 (germline): KGHSH, LQKENI. CDR3 sequence reads: CASSRGNTGELFF. CDR3 DNA sequence: TGTGCCAGCTCACGAGGGAACACCGGGGAGCTGTTTTTT.

This chain links TRBV6-2 or TRBV6-3 with TRBJ2-5; 11 bases align to TRBD2. The V and J ends lost 4 bases and 2 bases, in that order; junction bases with no gene match: 9. CDR1 is MNHEY and CDR2 is SVGEGT in the germline V gene. The CDR3 is 17 amino acids. Here the CDR3 reads CASSSGTSGRKQETQYF. CDR3 bases: TGTGCCAGCAGTTCCGGGACTAGCGGCCGTAAACAAGAGACCCAGTACTTC.

Notes on this clone: At one end, the junction sequence differs from germline, possibly due to a read error. The CDR3, as DNA: TGTGCCAGCAGCGCCGAGGACTTC. It is translated as CASSAEDF. The V and J genes are TRBV5-4 and TRBJ2-5; D uncertain. Germline-derived CDR1 and CDR2 are SGHNT and YYREEE (reference sequence). This CDR3 has 8 amino acids. Complete variable domain (other parts from reference TRBV5-4 and TRBJ2-5): ETGVTQSPTHLIKTRGQQVTLRCSSQSGHNTVSWYQQALGQGPQFIFQYYREEENGRGNFPPRFSGLQFPNYSSELNVNALELDDSALYLCASSAEDFGPGTRLLVL.

The table lists this clone with a count of one. The CDR3 spells CASSLALADSYEQYF. The CDR3 DNA reads TGTGCCAGCAGCTTAGCTCTAGCGGACTCCTACGAGCAGTACTTC. The chain has TRBV7-8 and TRBJ2-7, with TRBD2 matching over 7 bases. The V gene's germline CDR1 is SGHVS and CDR2 FQNEAQ. The CDR3 length is 15 residues. The V and J ends lost 0 bases and 0 bases, in that order; junction bases with no gene match: 2.

The gene calls are TRBV9 and TRBJ1-2, with TRBD1 matching over 8 bases. V dropped 7 bases and J dropped 8; count of bases not matched to a gene: 16. Looked up from germline, CDR1 is SGDLS and CDR2 is YYNGEE. The CDR3 has 15 residues. The CDR3 sequence: CASSYSGQGGGGYTF. The CDR3 region has the DNA TGTGCCAGCTCCTATTCCGGACAGGGAGGTGGCGGCTACACCTTC.

The genes are TRBV28 and TRBJ2-7; the D gene is possibly TRBD2 (5 bases). Between the trimmed V and J ends, which lost 1 base and 0 bases, there was a span of 7 bases. CDR1 and CDR2 (germline): MDHEN, SYDVKM. The CDR3 consists of 14 residues. The CDR3 region is CASSLYSGSYEQYF. The CDR3 nucleotides read TGTGCCAGCAGTTTATACAGCGGCTCCTACGAGCAGTACTTC.

The chain is built from TRBV6-2 or TRBV6-3 and TRBJ1-1, with D maybe TRBD1 (5 bases). The germline V and J ends were trimmed by 6 bases and 3 bases, with 11 bases remaining between them. Germline assignment: CDR1 MNHEY and CDR2 SVGEGT. The CDR3 is made up of 13 amino acids. CDR3 nucleotide sequence: TGTGCCAGCAGCGACCGGGGGGACACTGAAGCTTTCTTT. It encodes CASSDRGDTEAFF.

This chain connects TRBV28 to TRBJ1-5; 8 positions match TRBD1. V shed 4 bases, J shed 0 bases, and the junction held 8 bases outside the gene matches. The CDR3 runs 17 residues. The V gene's germline CDR1 is MDHEN and CDR2 SYDVKM. The CDR3 spells CASSSFGQGVSNQPQHF. The CDR3 DNA sequence: TGTGCCAGCAGTTCCTTTGGACAGGGAGTTAGCAATCAGCCCCAGCATTTT. The full variable domain, with the rest looked up from reference TRBV28 and TRBJ1-5, is DVKVTQSSRYLVKRTGEKVFLECVQDMDHENMFWYRQDPGLGLRLIYFSYDVKMKEKGDIPEGYSVSREKKERFSLILESASTNQTSMYLCASSSFGQGVSNQPQHFGDGTRLSIL.

This clone was recorded only once. The J gene is TRBJ2-4, the V gene TRBV20-1; D is unresolved. The CDR3 is 11 amino acids. The V end was cut by 3 bases, the J end by 8 bases, with 8 bases between. Per the germline V gene, CDR1 is DFQATT and CDR2 is SNEGSKA (reference sequence). The CDR3 region has the DNA TGCAGTGCTAGTCTTTCTTACATTCAGTACTTC. Translating gives CSASLSYIQYF.

This clone was counted a few times. In nucleotides, the CDR3 is TGTGCCAGCAGTTACCACTCCTACGAGCAGTACTTC. This encodes CASSYHSYEQYF. The chain employs TRBV6-2 or TRBV6-3 and TRBJ2-7, with D unclear. The length of the CDR3 is 12 residues. CDR1 is MNHEY, CDR2 SVGEGT, per germline. Between the trimmed V and J ends, which lost 2 bases and 0 bases, there was a span of 2 bases.

This clone was counted a single time. The V gene is TRBV24-1, the J gene TRBJ2-5, with TRBD1 matching over 8 bases. The CDR3 has 15 amino acids. The germline CDR1 and CDR2 sequences are KGHDR and SFDVKD. Trimming took 9 bases from V and 5 from J; bases not matched to a gene: 13. This CDR3 reads CATGGQGEVQETQYF. The CDR3 nucleotides are TGTGCCACCGGAGGACAGGGAGAAGTACAGGAGACCCAGTACTTC.

This clone turned up a few times. CDR3 sequence reads: CASSLSVAGGQNIQYF. CDR3 DNA sequence: TGTGCCAGCAGCTTAAGTGTGGCGGGAGGCCAAAACATTCAGTACTTC. The J gene is TRBJ2-4, the V gene TRBV7-2; 8 bases are a match to TRBD2. Looked up from germline, CDR1 is SGHTA and CDR2 is FQGNSA. The CDR3 extends over 16 amino acids. Unmatched junction bases numbered 8, after V lost 2 bases and J lost 5 bases.

The genes are TRBV19 and TRBJ1-6; 7 bases agree with TRBD1. Germline V gene data show CDR1 as LNHDA and CDR2 as SQIVND (reference sequence). This CDR3 is built from 15 residues. After removal of 8 bases from V and 4 bases from J, the junction contained 8 bases not matched to a gene. The CDR3 sequence is CASSAGTAYNSPLHF. DNA for the CDR3: TGTGCCAGTTCCGCAGGGACAGCTTATAATTCACCCCTCCACTTT. Filled out from reference TRBV19 and TRBJ1-6, the complete variable domain reads DGGITQSPKYLFRKEGQNVTLSCEQNLNHDAMYWYRQDPGQGLRLIYYSQIVNDFQKGDIAEGYSVSREKKESFPLTVTSAQKNPTAFYLCASSAGTAYNSPLHFGNGTRLTVT.

The chain is built from TRBV5-4 and TRBJ2-7; D ambiguous. This CDR3 comprises 12 residues. Trimming took off 4 bases at V and 6 bases at J, with 11 bases between the two ends. Germline-derived CDR1 and CDR2 are SGHNT and YYREEE (reference sequence). CDR3 DNA: TGTGCCAGCAGCCAACAGCCGGCCGAGCAGTACTTC. It yields the protein CASSQQPAEQYF.

This clone has just a few counts. The chain employs TRBV4-1 and TRBJ2-1; 10 positions match TRBD2. Germline loops: CDR1 MGHRA, CDR2 YSYEKL. With V trimmed by 0 bases and J by 4 bases, 9 bases remained unmatched. CDR3 length equals 18 residues. CDR3 in DNA: TGCGCCAGCAGCCAAGATTCCAGCGGGAGGGGGGGGTACAATGAGCAGTTCTTC. It translates to CASSQDSSGRGGYNEQFF.

The chain carries TRBV15 and TRBJ2-1; 10 bases agree with TRBD1. The CDR3 is 14 amino acids. V lost 6 bases, J lost 5 bases, and 4 bases stayed unmatched. Germline-derived CDR1 and CDR2 are LNHNV and YYDKDF (reference sequence). The CDR3 loop is CATRGQGENNEQFF. In DNA, the CDR3 is TGTGCCACCAGAGGACAGGGGGAAAACAATGAGCAGTTCTTC.

The rearrangement links TRBV7-2 to TRBJ2-3, with 7 bases aligning to TRBD2. Trimming took 0 bases from V and 4 from J; bases not matched to a gene: 4. Germline CDR1 is SGHTA and CDR2 is FQGNSA. The CDR3 contains 15 residues. CDR3 amino acids: CASSLAGGSSDTQYF. Here the CDR3 DNA reads TGTGCCAGCAGCTTAGCGGGAGGGTCTTCAGATACGCAGTATTTT.